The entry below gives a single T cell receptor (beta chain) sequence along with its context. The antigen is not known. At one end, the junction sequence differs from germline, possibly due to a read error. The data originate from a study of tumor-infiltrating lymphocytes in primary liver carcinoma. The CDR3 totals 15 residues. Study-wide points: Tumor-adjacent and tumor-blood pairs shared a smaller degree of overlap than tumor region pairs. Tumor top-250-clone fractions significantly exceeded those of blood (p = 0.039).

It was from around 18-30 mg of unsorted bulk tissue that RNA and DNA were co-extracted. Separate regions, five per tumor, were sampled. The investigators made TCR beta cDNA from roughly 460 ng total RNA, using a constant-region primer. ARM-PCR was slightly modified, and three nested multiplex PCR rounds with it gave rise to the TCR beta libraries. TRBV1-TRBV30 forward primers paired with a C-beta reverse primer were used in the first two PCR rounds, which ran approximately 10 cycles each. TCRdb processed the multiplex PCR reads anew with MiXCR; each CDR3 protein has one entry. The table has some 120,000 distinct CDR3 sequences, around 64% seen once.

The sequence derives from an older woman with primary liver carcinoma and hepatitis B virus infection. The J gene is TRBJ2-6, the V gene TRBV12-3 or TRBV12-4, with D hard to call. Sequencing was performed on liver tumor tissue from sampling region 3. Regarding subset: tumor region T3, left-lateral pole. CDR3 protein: CASRLRRAGTNVLTF. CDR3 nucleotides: TGTGCCAGCAGGTTACGGAGAGCTGGGACCAACGTCCTGACTTTC.